A selection of T cell receptor beta chains follows, all from one sample in a study of Graves' ophthalmopathy and Graves' hyperthyroidism. TCRdb reanalysed the multiplex PCR reads using MiXCR and keeps one entry per CDR3 protein. Of nearly 400,000 distinct CDR3 sequences listed, approximately 20% are singletons. Source material: peripheral blood. These receptors all stem from a woman in her late teens or twenties with Graves' ophthalmopathy. CDR3s include the opening cysteine and the closing phenylalanine or tryptophan. The order of the fields is D gene, J gene, clone size, V gene, CDR3 DNA, CDR3 protein. A D gene is named only where the DNA matches it firmly. For some rows the clone size is stated as once, few or many, or as a class when expanded; others skip it.

-,TRBJ1-6,many,TRBV19,TGTGCCAGTAGCCCGGGACGGACCGTCGAATCACCCCTCCACTTT,CASSPGRTVESPLHF
TRBD2,TRBJ2-7,many,TRBV11-1,TGTGCCAGCAGCGGACTAGCGGGAGGGCGGGAGCAGTACTTC,CASSGLAGGREQYF
TRBD1,TRBJ1-6,many,TRBV28,TGTGCCAGCCTTGACAGGGCCTATTCACCCCTCCACTTT,CASLDRAYSPLHF
-,TRBJ2-2,many,TRBV28,TGTGCCAGCACTTGGACCACCGGGGAGCTGTTTTTT,CASTWTTGELFF
TRBD2,TRBJ2-7,many,TRBV12-3/TRBV12-4,TGTGCCAGCAGACCAATAGAGGGAGGGTCCTACGAGCAGTACTTC,CASRPIEGGSYEQYF
-,TRBJ2-2,many,TRBV6-4,TGTGCCAGCACTAAACAAAGGACTCCGCGTGGGGGCGGGGAGCTGTTTTTT,CASTKQRTPRGGGELFF
TRBD2,TRBJ2-5,many,TRBV5-1,TGCGCCAGCAGTCGAAGCCCGGGAGGGGAGACCCAGTACTTC,CASSRSPGGETQYF
-,TRBJ1-2,many,TRBV20-1,TGCAGTGCTAGAGATCCTCGACGGCAGGCAGGAGGCTACACCTTC,CSARDPRRQAGGYTF
TRBD1,TRBJ2-7,many,TRBV6-5,TGTGCCAGCATAGGACCTGGACAGGGGAATCCCGAGCAGTACTTC,CASIGPGQGNPEQYF
-,TRBJ1-5,many,TRBV5-6,TGTGCCAGCAGCTCGAGGACCGGACAGCCCCAGCATTTT,CASSSRTGQPQHF
TRBD1,TRBJ1-2,many,TRBV6-1,TGTGCCAGCAGAACGGACAGGGGAAATGGCTACACCTTC,CASRTDRGNGYTF
-,TRBJ2-5,-,TRBV6-1,TGTGCCAGCACCGAGGGGTTTGGGTCCCAAGAGACCCAGTACTTC,CASTEGFGSQETQYF
TRBD2,TRBJ2-7,few,TRBV24-1,TGTGCCACCGGCGGGACTAGCGGGAATGTCTCCTACGAGCAGTACTTC,CATGGTSGNVSYEQYF
-,TRBJ2-5,many,TRBV6-7,TGTGCCAGCAGTTACTCGAGTTCCCTGTACCAAGAGACCCAGTACTTC,CASSYSSSLYQETQYF
-,TRBJ2-7,many,TRBV7-2,TGTGCCAGCAGCCCGTCTCCCTCGCCTAGTGCGGGAACTTTCAACGAGCAGTACTTC,CASSPSPSPSAGTFNEQYF
-,TRBJ2-2,many,TRBV5-4,TGTGCCAGCACCCAGGGAGGAGGCACCGGGGAGCTGTTTTTT,CASTQGGGTGELFF
-,TRBJ2-7,many,TRBV7-9,TGTGCCAGCAGCTTTACAGGGAGCTCCTACGAGCAGTACTTC,CASSFTGSSYEQYF
TRBD2,TRBJ2-2,many,TRBV12-5,TGTGCTAGTGGTTTGGCGCACCACGGACTAGCCATCGGCGGGGAGCTGTTTTTT,CASGLAHHGLAIGGELFF
-,TRBJ1-3,-,TRBV7-2,TGTGCCAGCAGCTTCGGGGGGGGCTCTGGAAACACCATATATTTT,CASSFGGGSGNTIYF
-,TRBJ2-2,many,TRBV5-1,TGCGCCAGCAGCTCCCTCGGTCCGAACACCGGGGAGCTGTTTTTT,CASSSLGPNTGELFF
-,TRBJ2-6,once,TRBV6-5,TGTGCCAGCAGTTCCAGGGTTGCGGGGGCCAACGTCCTGACTTTC,CASSSRVAGANVLTF
-,TRBJ2-7,few,TRBV12-3/TRBV12-4,TGTGCCAGCAGACCGGATACGGGATCCCTGGGGCAGTACTTC,CASRPDTGSLGQYF
-,TRBJ2-7,-,TRBV6-1,TGTGCCAGCAGTGAAGCTGAGCAGGGTGGTGAGCAGTACTTC,CASSEAEQGGEQYF
TRBD1,TRBJ2-5,-,TRBV6-2/TRBV6-3,TGTGCCAGCAAGCGGACAGGGGGCGCGAATGAGACCCAGTACTTC,CASKRTGGANETQYF
-,TRBJ2-5,many,TRBV5-1,TGCGCCAGCAGCTTATGGCAGAAAGAGACCCAGTACTTC,CASSLWQKETQYF
-,TRBJ2-5,many,TRBV6-1,TGTGCCAGCAGGTACCAAGAGACCCAGTACTTC,CASRYQETQYF
-,TRBJ2-5,many,TRBV28,TGTGCCAGCAGTTCGACTGTGAGGGAGACCCAGTACTTC,CASSSTVRETQYF
-,TRBJ2-2,many,TRBV6-1,TGTGCCAGCATTGGGCCCGGGGAGCTGTTTTTT,CASIGPGELFF
-,TRBJ2-4,many,TRBV12-3/TRBV12-4,TGTGCCAGCAGTTTAACAGCCAAAAACATTCAGTACTTC,CASSLTAKNIQYF
TRBD1,TRBJ1-6,many,TRBV15,TGTGCCACCAGCAGACGATCCGGGACAGGTGGTTCACCCCTCCACTTT,CATSRRSGTGGSPLHF
-,TRBJ2-7,once,TRBV6-2/TRBV6-3,TGTGCCAGCAGTTACTCGAGGGACACAGGGAGCGAGCAGTACTTC,CASSYSRDTGSEQYF
-,TRBJ2-5,many,TRBV7-6,TGTGCCAGCAGCTCGTCTGGGACGGGGTTCTTGGAGACCCAGTACTTC,CASSSSGTGFLETQYF
-,TRBJ1-2,many,TRBV15,TGTGCCACCAGCAGAGACAGTAACTATGGCTACACCTTC,CATSRDSNYGYTF
-,TRBJ2-5,many,TRBV25-1,TGTGCCAGCAGTGAATACCCTAGTTTGGAGACCCAGTACTTC,CASSEYPSLETQYF
-,TRBJ1-6,many,TRBV11-2,TGTGCCAGCAGCTTAGATTCAGGTTTCAGTAATTCACCCCTCCACTTT,CASSLDSGFSNSPLHF
TRBD1,TRBJ2-7,many,TRBV6-2/TRBV6-3,TGTGCCAGCAGACGCCACCCGACAGGGGGGAACGAGCAGTACTTC,CASRRHPTGGNEQYF
-,TRBJ1-5,many,TRBV7-2,TGTGCCAGCAGCTTATGGTTGGACACCTATCAGCCCCAGCATTTT,CASSLWLDTYQPQHF
-,TRBJ1-5,many,TRBV12-5,TGTGCTAGTGGCCCGGGGGGCAATCAGCCCCAGCATTTT,CASGPGGNQPQHF
TRBD1,TRBJ2-5,many,TRBV2,TGTGCCAGCAGTATAGACAGGGGGCAAGAGACCCAGTACTTC,CASSIDRGQETQYF
-,TRBJ2-2,many,TRBV19,TGTGCCAGTACCCTTGGGGAAATCGGGGAGCTGTTTTTT,CASTLGEIGELFF
-,TRBJ2-7,many,TRBV5-1,TGCGCCAGCAGCTCCGGGCTAGCCGTGAATTACGAGCAGTACTTC,CASSSGLAVNYEQYF
-,TRBJ1-2,many,TRBV6-1,TGTGCCAGCAGGTCCGGGACCGTCCATAACTATGGCTACACCTTC,CASRSGTVHNYGYTF
-,TRBJ2-5,many,TRBV12-3/TRBV12-4,TGTGCCAGCACCAAACAAGAGCAAGAGACCCAGTACTTC,CASTKQEQETQYF
-,TRBJ2-5,few,TRBV3-1,TGTGCCAGCAGCCAGGACTTACAAGAGAGGGCCCAGTACTTC,CASSQDLQERAQYF
-,TRBJ2-5,-,TRBV7-2,TGTGCCAGCAGCTCGGGCGTAGGGACCCAGTACTTC,CASSSGVGTQYF
TRBD1,TRBJ2-2,many,TRBV28,TGTGCCAGTAGGGACAGGGCCGGGGAGCTGTTTTTT,CASRDRAGELFF
-,TRBJ1-1,many,TRBV5-1,TGCGCCAGCAGCTTGGGGCCCCTAGGGTCCAACACTGAAGCTTTCTTT,CASSLGPLGSNTEAFF
-,TRBJ2-5,-,TRBV5-1,TGCGCCAGCAGCCCGCTGAGAATCCAAGAGACCCAGTACTTC,CASSPLRIQETQYF
-,TRBJ2-7,-,TRBV24-1,TGTGCCACACAGGACGTTGTAGGGTACGAGCAGTACTTC,CATQDVVGYEQYF
TRBD2,TRBJ2-7,many,TRBV28,TGTGCCAGCAGTTTTGCGGGAGGTTCCCACGAGCAGTACTTC,CASSFAGGSHEQYF
-,TRBJ1-2,many,TRBV7-9,TGTGCCAGCATCTCCCCCGGGGCGGGCTACACCTTC,CASISPGAGYTF
TRBD1,TRBJ1-6,many,TRBV7-2,TGTGCCAGCAGCTTTACCGGGACAGGGGTCATGGGTTCACCCCTCCACTTT,CASSFTGTGVMGSPLHF
-,TRBJ1-5,many,TRBV7-9,TGTGCCAGCAGCTTAAAGGGGTCGGAGCCCCAGCATTTT,CASSLKGSEPQHF
-,TRBJ2-5,many,TRBV24-1,TGTGCCACCAGTGATTCACAGATGACTCAAGAGACCCAGTACTTC,CATSDSQMTQETQYF
TRBD2,TRBJ2-7,many,TRBV2,TGTGCCAGCACTGGACTAGCGGGGGGGCAGAGCTACGAGCAGTACTTC,CASTGLAGGQSYEQYF
TRBD1,TRBJ1-5,many,TRBV20-1,TGCAGTGCTAGATATGTACAGGGGACAAATCAGCCCCAGCATTTT,CSARYVQGTNQPQHF
TRBD1,TRBJ1-1,-,TRBV27,TGTGCCAGCGACGGACAGGGAAGGAGAAACACTGAAGCTTTCTTT,CASDGQGRRNTEAFF
-,TRBJ2-7,few,TRBV12-3/TRBV12-4,TGTGCCAGCAGCCTTGGCCGGTGGGGCCGGACCTACGAGCAGTACTTC,CASSLGRWGRTYEQYF
-,TRBJ1-5,many,TRBV28,TGTGCCAGCAGTTTACCTCGACAGCCCCCCTCGCCCCAGCATTTT,CASSLPRQPPSPQHF